This record concerns one TCR beta chain sequence. These data come from a study of blood T cell repertoires in COVID-19. Study-level information: Samples taken during acute and convalescent COVID-19 were collected in the United States, Italy and Spain. In each case, the material was cDNA or gDNA derived from T cells, B-cell-depleted T cells, or PBMCs.

The length of the CDR3 is 14 residues. V lost 0 bases to trimming and J lost 0 bases, with 6 bases between them. Looked up from germline, CDR1 is LNHNV and CDR2 is YYDKDF (reference sequence). The authors' processing: Nucleated cell number was recorded as an estimate derived from reference gene primer amplification. Using immunoSEQ multiplex PCR, the repertoire was profiled, and TCRdb retains in-frame clones only, with some absent. Clone size and the V and J calls come from that table; the DNA yielded D and trimming. The sample consists of around 220,000 clones, 80% to 90% of them appearing once. The source of this sequence is a woman between 45 and 65 years old with acute or convalescent COVID-19. Material for sequencing was peripheral blood. The chain has TRBV15 and TRBJ2-7; D is ambiguous. The chain's CDR3 is CATSRERGSYEQYF. The DNA of the CDR3 is TGTGCCACCAGCAGAGAGAGAGGCTCCTACGAGCAGTACTTC.